This T cell receptor beta chain was documented in a study of CD8+CD57+ T cells in acquired aplastic anemia. Study overall: The average for DNA from sorted CD4+ and CD8+ cells was about 3.3 ug.

General observations from the study: The study found no significant CD8+ Simpson's diversity difference between patients and controls. Patients and controls were found to share 25 to 30 CD8+ CDR3 sequences.

This clonotype was counted at least ten times. Antigen: not known. CDR1 and CDR2 (germline): KGHDR, SFDVKD. This CDR3 region has 14 residues. Trimming pared 6 bases from V and 4 bases from J, leaving 9 bases between. TCR beta VDJ and CDR3 were profiled, and genomic DNA was the template. In TCRdb, the reads were re-called with MiXCR into one record per CDR3 protein. Of under 250,000 distinct CDR3 sequences listed, 30% to 40% are singletons. Sequencing was done on a sample of sorted CD4+, CD8+, or CD8+CD57+ T cells (not recorded which) from PBMCs. This sequence joins TRBV24-1 and TRBJ2-6; D is undetermined. The sequence was collected from a human donor in good health, serving as a control. The CDR3 bases are TGTGCCACCAGTCCGGTGGGGGGGGCCAACGTCCTGACTTTC. Translating gives CATSPVGGANVLTF.